The following is a T cell receptor (beta chain) sequence with its context. The source of the sample is a study of blood T cell repertoires in COVID-19. Whole-study context: COVID-19 samples from acute and convalescent phases originated in the United States, Italy and Spain. T cells, B-cell-depleted T cells, or PBMCs supplied cDNA or gDNA.

The CDR3 is 17 residues long. The germline gives CDR1 SEHNR, CDR2 FQNEAQ (reference sequence). Trimming pared 3 bases from V and 2 bases from J, leaving 17 bases between. Under the authors' procedure: Counts of nucleated cells, estimated from reference gene primer amplification, were obtained. Profiling relied on immunoSEQ multiplex PCR, and the TCRdb table lists in-frame clones only, not all of them. D and trimming come from the DNA, and the V and J calls and clone size come from that table. The repertoire holds some 250,000 clones, with more than 75% as singletons. This TCR was sampled from a middle-aged woman who had recovered from COVID-19. The specimen sequenced was peripheral blood. V usage is TRBV7-9 and J usage is TRBJ1-5; D is perhaps TRBD1 (5 bases). CDR3 residues: CASSFDWRGEGNQPQHF. The CDR3 coding sequence is TGTGCCAGCAGCTTTGATTGGCGGGGGGAGGGCAATCAGCCCCAGCATTTT.